This TCR beta chain was sequenced for a study of CD8 T cells in Susac syndrome (dated by TCRdb to about 2019). For context, the study as a whole: The study used repertoire sequencing to test whether antigen drove CD8+ T cell activation and differentiation in Susac syndrome. The clonality of the CD8+ T cell repertoire was compared across approximately 12 healthy donors, around 14 Susac syndrome patients and 15 multiple sclerosis patients.

Broader findings and caveats from the paper: The TCR sequencing and HLA analysis was acknowledged to have included a relatively small number of individuals.

The junction shows trimming of 5 bases on V and 1 base on J, plus 11 bases between the germline ends. CDR1 SQVTM and CDR2 ANQGSEA are derived from the germline V gene. From the cysteine through the phenylalanine, the CDR3 covers 13 amino acids. The sequence is cut down to CDR3 DNA, 39 bases in frame from base 1. RNA was extracted with the RNeasy kit and 0.5 to 1 ug was reverse transcribed using random hexamers. The immunoSEQ multiplex PCR assay, covering 54 Vbeta and 13 Jbeta segments, was used to amplify TCR beta CDR3 regions. PCR amplification bias was corrected by using a synthetic template baseline for primer optimization and computational correction. In the original analysis: Reads were assigned to V, D and J genes according to IMGT and analyzed in immunoSEQ Analyzer, with only productive sequences retained. To calculate clonality, Shannon entropy was normalized by log2 of the number of productive unique sequences and then subtracted from one. For each patient and control, public and private clones were evaluated among the 100 most prevalent clones. Clones were defined as Susac-specific when absent from the healthy and MS cohorts, from about 1,100 published viral clones and from other ImmuneACCESS disease sequences. TCRdb reprocessed the public reads (quality trimming at Q25 with fastp, clone calling with MiXCR) and kept in-frame beta chains. Every CDR3 protein is listed once, alongside the most common genes and DNA of its rows. These V and J calls are TCRdb output, not the study's own analysis. The table for this sample lists about 400,000 distinct CDR3 sequences; approximately 89% of them were counted only once. The top ten hold about 0.12% of the sample.

High-throughput TCR beta sequencing profiled peripheral blood CD8+ and CD4+ T cells from healthy donors, Susac syndrome patients and multiple sclerosis patients. Treatment-naive patients with stable or active relapsing-remitting disease fulfilling revised McDonald criteria were used as multiple sclerosis controls. Bulk CD8+ and CD4+ T cells were purified magnetically by negative isolation, whereas CD8+ TEMRA cells were enriched by FACS. Blood was collected in EDTA tubes and processed within 24 hours, with PBMCs isolated through density gradient centrifugation. PBMCs destined for TCR sequencing were cryopreserved in liquid nitrogen and later thawed in a 37 °C water bath. A purity of at least 90% was achieved for sorted or isolated CD4+, CD8+ and CD8+ TEMRA cells. Points on this clonotype: Its antigen is currently not known. Base qualities are not at hand, and no much larger clone is one base apart.

The V and J segments used are TRBV29-1 and TRBJ1-1, and the D gene may be TRBD1, 5 bases matching. Sequencing used CD8+ T cells from PBMCs. The receptor's source is a human donor with multiple sclerosis. The bases read TGCAGCGTTAACTCGGGGCCGAACACTGAAGCTTTCTTT. It translates as CSVNSGPNTEAFF.